The 26 T cell receptor beta chains presented below share a single source sample, sequenced in a study of blood T cell repertoires in COVID-19. Profiling relied on immunoSEQ multiplex PCR, and the TCRdb table lists in-frame clones only, not all of them. Of approximately 90,000 clones in the sample, around 90% were seen once. The sequencing input was peripheral blood. These receptors were collected from a man aged 55 to 70 with COVID-19, enrolled during active disease.

This sequence joins TRBV30 and TRBJ2-3; 13 bases map to TRBD2. Germline V gene lookup returns CDR1 GTSNPN and CDR2 SVGIG (reference sequence). The V segment lost 8 bases and the J segment 5 bases; nucleotides outside the gene matches: 7. This CDR3 region has 14 residues. The CDR3 DNA follows: TGTGCCGCGAGCACTAGCGGGAGGGGAGATACGCAGTATTTT. Residues: CAASTSGRGDTQYF.

This chain joins TRBV4-1 and TRBJ2-7; D is perhaps TRBD1 (6 bases). The CDR3 is made up of 13 amino acids. V gave up 6 bases and J gave up 2 bases, with 11 bases separating them. Germline V gene lookup returns CDR1 MGHRA and CDR2 YSYEKL. In DNA form, the CDR3 reads TGCGCCAGCAGTAGACAGGAGACCTACGAGCAGTACTTC. Protein sequence: CASSRQETYEQYF.

The chain combines TRBV27 with TRBJ1-5, with TRBD1 matching over 9 bases. The trim removed 6 bases at V and 1 base at J, leaving 4 bases unmatched. Germline CDR1 and CDR2: MNHEY and SMNVEV (reference sequence). The CDR3 has 15 amino acids. CDR3 in DNA: TGTGCCAGCAGAAGACAGGGGGGGAGCAATCAGCCCCAGCATTTT. Protein: CASRRQGGSNQPQHF.

The chain carries TRBV27 and TRBJ1-6; 7 bases map to TRBD1. The V segment lost 3 bases and the J segment 5 bases; nucleotides outside the gene matches: 4. Germline CDR1 is MNHEY and CDR2 is SMNVEV (reference sequence). The CDR3 consists of 15 residues. CDR3 sequence reads: CASSFGQAHNSPLHF. The CDR3 bases are TGTGCCAGCAGTTTTGGACAGGCCCATAATTCACCCCTCCACTTT.

The gene calls are TRBV28 and TRBJ2-7, with 8 bases matching TRBD1. The CDR3 runs 16 residues. J lost 0 bases, V lost 4 bases, and 8 bases had no gene match. Germline loops: CDR1 MDHEN, CDR2 SYDVKM. CDR3 coding DNA: TGTGCCAGCAGTTACCACCGGGACAGGCTCTCCTACGAGCAGTACTTC. Protein: CASSYHRDRLSYEQYF.

The rearrangement joins TRBV5-1 to TRBJ2-7; the match to TRBD2 covers 7 bases. Germline CDR1 reads SGHRS; CDR2 reads YFSETQ. V was pared by 1 base and J by 6 bases, with 10 bases of the junction left unmatched. The CDR3 spans 15 residues. The chain's CDR3 is CASSLSPLTGGEQYF. The CDR3 bases are TGCGCCAGCAGCTTGAGTCCCCTAACGGGGGGCGAGCAGTACTTC.

This clone was seen only once. The V and J genes are TRBV15 and TRBJ2-1; 9 bases line up with TRBD2. Trimming took 3 bases from V and 8 from J; bases not matched to a gene: 8. Germline V lookup: CDR1 LNHNV, CDR2 YYDKDF (reference sequence). CDR3 length: 15 amino acids. The CDR3 nucleotides read TGTGCCACCAGCAGTCCGGGACTAGCTCTTCATGAGCAGTTCTTC. Residues: CATSSPGLALHEQFF.

This sequence joins TRBV7-2 and TRBJ2-5; 9 positions match TRBD2. V was clipped by 1 base and J by 5 bases; unmatched bases: 5. This CDR3 is built from 15 residues. The germline CDR1 and CDR2 sequences are SGHTA and FQGNSA. The CDR3 coding sequence is TGTGCCAGCAGCTTAGGTCTAGCGGGATGGGAGACCCAGTACTTC. It codes for CASSLGLAGWETQYF.

This chain joins TRBV7-6 and TRBJ2-3, with 7 bases fitting TRBD1. The ends lost 5 bases at V and 0 bases at J; junction bases unmatched: 5. The CDR3 loop spans 15 amino acids. Looked up from germline, CDR1 is SGHVS and CDR2 is FNYEAQ. CDR3: CASSLGQTSTDTQYF. CDR3 sequence (DNA): TGTGCCAGCAGCCTGGGACAGACTAGCACAGATACGCAGTATTTT.

V gene TRBV28 combines with J gene TRBJ1-2, with TRBD1 identical over 7 bases. This CDR3 is built from 14 residues. V dropped 3 bases and J dropped 8; count of bases not matched to a gene: 9. Per germline, CDR1 MDHEN and CDR2 SYDVKM. The CDR3 nucleotides read TGTGCCAGCAGTTTTAAAAGGGGGCTCAGCGGCTACACCTTC. Translation gives CASSFKRGLSGYTF.

The chain combines TRBV9 with TRBJ2-1; TRBD1 is a possible D gene (5 bases). The CDR3 contains 14 residues. V was trimmed by 4 bases and J by 2 bases, leaving 10 bases between them. CDR1 and CDR2 (germline): SGDLS, YYNGEE. This chain's CDR3 is CASSTGQTYNEQFF. In DNA form, the CDR3 reads TGTGCCAGCAGCACAGGACAAACCTACAATGAGCAGTTCTTC.

The V call is TRBV19, the J call TRBJ1-1; tentatively, D is TRBD1 (6 bases). This CDR3 spans 16 amino acids. Trimming removed 3 bases at V and 0 bases at J, with 14 bases between. Germline V gene data show CDR1 as LNHDA and CDR2 as SQIVND (reference sequence). DNA for the CDR3: TGTGCCAGTAGTATTTTGGGGGACATCATGAACACTGAAGCTTTCTTT. This sequence encodes CASSILGDIMNTEAFF. The full variable domain, with the rest looked up from reference TRBV19 and TRBJ1-1, is DGGITQSPKYLFRKEGQNVTLSCEQNLNHDAMYWYRQDPGQGLRLIYYSQIVNDFQKGDIAEGYSVSREKKESFPLTVTSAQKNPTAFYLCASSILGDIMNTEAFFGQGTRLTVV.

This clone was detected a few times. This sequence joins TRBV19 and TRBJ2-6; TRBD1 agrees at 7 bases. The CDR3 has 18 residues. V was pared by 4 bases and J by 0 bases, with 9 bases of the junction left unmatched. The germline gives CDR1 LNHDA, CDR2 SQIVND (reference sequence). The CDR3: CASSSPRGSFSGANVLTF. The CDR3, as DNA: TGTGCCAGTAGTAGCCCCAGGGGGAGCTTCTCTGGGGCCAACGTCCTGACTTTC.

The J gene is TRBJ2-1, the V gene TRBV7-2, with 7 bases aligning to TRBD2. Looked up from germline, CDR1 is SGHTA and CDR2 is FQGNSA. The CDR3 is 17 amino acids. V lost 2 bases and J lost 5; bases outside the gene matches: 12. DNA for the CDR3: TGTGCCAGCAGCTTATCCGTCCTAGCGGACCCAAACAATGAGCAGTTCTTC. It specifies CASSLSVLADPNNEQFF.

This sequence joins TRBV10-3 and TRBJ1-1; D call uncertain. CDR3 size: 14 residues. Trimming took off 4 bases at V and 3 bases at J, with 12 bases between the two ends. Germline V gene lookup returns CDR1 ENHRY and CDR2 SYGVKD. CDR3 sequence: CAISASSRDTEAFF. DNA for the CDR3: TGTGCCATCAGTGCGTCTAGTCGGGACACTGAAGCTTTCTTT.

This clone was counted a single time. Different DNA sequences within this sample yield the same CDR3. V gene TRBV7-8 combines with J gene TRBJ2-3; 10 nucleotides line up with TRBD2. V dropped 1 base and J dropped 2; count of bases not matched to a gene: 3. The CDR3 consists of 16 residues. From germline, CDR1 is SGHVS and CDR2 FQNEAQ. CDR3 protein: CASSLVSGRATDTQYF. The CDR3 region has the DNA TGTGCCAGCAGCTTAGTAAGCGGGAGGGCCACAGATACGCAGTATTTT.

The chain links TRBV9 to TRBJ2-7, with TRBD1 matching over 9 bases. The CDR3 consists of 15 residues. Trimming took 0 bases from V and 6 from J; bases not matched to a gene: 7. Germline CDR1 is SGDLS and CDR2 is YYNGEE. The CDR3 region is CASSVEGTGWGEQYF. The CDR3 nucleotides are TGTGCCAGCAGCGTAGAAGGGACAGGGTGGGGCGAGCAGTACTTC.

The chain recombines TRBV5-8 with TRBJ1-5, with 8 positions matching TRBD1. Germline V CDR1 and CDR2: SGHTS, YDEGEE. Trimming cost V 4 bases and J 1 base; bases outside gene matches: 7. The CDR3 length is 16 residues. CDR3: CASSGIDRGSNQPQHF. Here the CDR3 DNA reads TGTGCCAGCAGCGGAATAGACAGGGGCAGCAATCAGCCCCAGCATTTT.

The V call is TRBV30, the J call TRBJ1-3, with 8 bases matching TRBD1. The CDR3 covers 14 residues. After removal of 3 bases from V and 8 bases from J, the junction contained 9 bases not matched to a gene. The V gene's germline CDR1 is GTSNPN and CDR2 SVGIG (reference sequence). This chain's CDR3 is CAWRGTGDRYTIYF. CDR3 bases: TGTGCCTGGAGAGGGACAGGAGATAGGTACACCATATATTTT.

CDR3 nucleotide sequence: TGTGCCAGCAAACGGGGGATGAACACTGAAGCTTTCTTT. Its protein product is CASKRGMNTEAFF. V gene TRBV2 combines with J gene TRBJ1-1; D is perhaps TRBD1 (5 bases). Germline assignment: CDR1 SNHLY and CDR2 FYNNEI. The CDR3 loop spans 13 amino acids. V was clipped by 7 bases and J by 0 bases, with 9 bases between them.

This sequence joins TRBV7-9 and TRBJ1-1; D uncertain. There are 12 residues in the CDR3. V lost 2 bases to trimming and J lost 3 bases, with 4 bases between them. Germline V gene data show CDR1 as SEHNR and CDR2 as FQNEAQ (reference sequence). The CDR3 nucleotides are TGTGCCAGCAGCTTACAGGACACTGAAGCTTTCTTT. It translates to CASSLQDTEAFF.

This rearrangement joins TRBV7-9 to TRBJ1-2, with D tentatively TRBD1 (6 bases). Germline V gives CDR1 SEHNR, CDR2 FQNEAQ (reference sequence). The CDR3 is made up of 14 amino acids. Trimming left V 1 base short and J 4 bases short, with 10 bases between. CDR3 nucleotide sequence: TGTGCCAGCAGCTTAGACGGGGGGCTCTATGGCTACACCTTC. Translated: CASSLDGGLYGYTF.

V is TRBV9 and J is TRBJ2-2; 7 bases are a match to TRBD1. The CDR3 sequence is 13 residues long. CDR1 is SGDLS and CDR2 is YYNGEE in the germline V gene. V was clipped by 3 bases and J by 6 bases; unmatched bases: 2. The CDR3 DNA reads TGTGCCAGCAGCGGAGGGGGCTCCGGGGAGCTGTTTTTT. It yields the protein CASSGGGSGELFF.

This chain uses TRBV9 with TRBJ2-7, with a weak D call TRBD2 (5 bases). Trimming removed 0 bases from V and 3 bases from J, with 7 bases in between. The CDR3 runs 13 residues. Per the germline V gene, CDR1 is SGDLS and CDR2 is YYNGEE. The CDR3 DNA is TGTGCCAGCAGCGTAGAGAGCGGCTACGAGCAGTACTTC. This codes for CASSVESGYEQYF.

The chain uses TRBV6-5 and TRBJ2-2, with TRBD2 as a possible D gene (5 bases). The CDR3 sequence is 13 residues long. V was pared by 10 bases and J by 4 bases, with 13 bases between. CDR1 is MNHEY and CDR2 is SVGAGI in the germline V gene. The CDR3 loop reads CATTDSFTGELFF. The CDR3 coding sequence is TGTGCCACTACGGACTCTTTCACCGGGGAGCTGTTTTTT.

V usage is TRBV7-2 and J usage is TRBJ1-3; weak D call: TRBD1 (6 bases). CDR1 and CDR2 (germline): SGHTA, FQGNSA. The germline V and J ends were trimmed by 0 bases and 9 bases, with 15 bases remaining between them. The length of the CDR3 is 15 residues. Written as DNA, the CDR3 is TGTGCCAGCAGCTTAGCTGAGGGGGTCATGAGCACCATATATTTT. Translation: CASSLAEGVMSTIYF.